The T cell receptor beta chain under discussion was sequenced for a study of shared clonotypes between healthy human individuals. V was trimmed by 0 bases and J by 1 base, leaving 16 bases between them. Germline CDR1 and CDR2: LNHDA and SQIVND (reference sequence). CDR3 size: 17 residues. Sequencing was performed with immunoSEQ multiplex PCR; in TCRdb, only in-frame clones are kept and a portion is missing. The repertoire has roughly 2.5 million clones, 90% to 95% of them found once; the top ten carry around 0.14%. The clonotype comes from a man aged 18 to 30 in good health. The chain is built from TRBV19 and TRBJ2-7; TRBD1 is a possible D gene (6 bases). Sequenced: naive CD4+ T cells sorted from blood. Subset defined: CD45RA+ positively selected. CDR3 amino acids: CASSIDLLTGLSYEQYF. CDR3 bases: TGTGCCAGTAGTATAGATCTATTGACAGGTTTGTCCTACGAGCAGTACTTC. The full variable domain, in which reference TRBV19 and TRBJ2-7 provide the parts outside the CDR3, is DGGITQSPKYLFRKEGQNVTLSCEQNLNHDAMYWYRQDPGQGLRLIYYSQIVNDFQKGDIAEGYSVSREKKESFPLTVTSAQKNPTAFYLCASSIDLLTGLSYEQYFGPGTRLTVT.